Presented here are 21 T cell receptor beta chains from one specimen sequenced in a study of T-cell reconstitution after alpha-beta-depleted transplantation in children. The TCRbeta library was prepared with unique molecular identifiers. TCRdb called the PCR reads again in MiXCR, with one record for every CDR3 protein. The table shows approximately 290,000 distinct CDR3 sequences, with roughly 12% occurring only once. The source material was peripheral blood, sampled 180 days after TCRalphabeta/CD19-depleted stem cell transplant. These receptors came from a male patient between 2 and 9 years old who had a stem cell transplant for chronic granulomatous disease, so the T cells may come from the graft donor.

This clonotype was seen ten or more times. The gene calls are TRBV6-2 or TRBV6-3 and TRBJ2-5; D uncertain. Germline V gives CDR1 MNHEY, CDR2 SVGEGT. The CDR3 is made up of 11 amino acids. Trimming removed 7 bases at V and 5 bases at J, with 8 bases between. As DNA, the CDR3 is TGTGCCAGCACCCGAGAGGAGACCCAGTACTTC. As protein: CASTREETQYF.

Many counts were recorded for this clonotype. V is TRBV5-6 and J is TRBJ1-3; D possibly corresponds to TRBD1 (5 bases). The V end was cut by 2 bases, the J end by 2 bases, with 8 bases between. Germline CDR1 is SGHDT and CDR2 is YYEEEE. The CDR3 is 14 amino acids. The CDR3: CASSFKGPGNTIYF. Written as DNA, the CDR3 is TGTGCCAGCAGCTTCAAGGGGCCTGGAAACACCATATATTTT.

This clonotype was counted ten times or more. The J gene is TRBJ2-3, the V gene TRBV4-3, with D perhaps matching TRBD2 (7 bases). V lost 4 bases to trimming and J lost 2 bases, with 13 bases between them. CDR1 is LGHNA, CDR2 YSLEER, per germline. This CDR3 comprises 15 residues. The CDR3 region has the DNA TGCGCCAGCAGCCCCCTGGGGGGGCCCACAGATACGCAGTATTTT. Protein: CASSPLGGPTDTQYF.

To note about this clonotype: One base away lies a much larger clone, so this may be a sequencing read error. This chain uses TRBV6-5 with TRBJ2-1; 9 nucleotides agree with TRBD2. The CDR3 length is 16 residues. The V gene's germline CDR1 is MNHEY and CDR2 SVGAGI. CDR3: CASSFVAGVAYNERFF. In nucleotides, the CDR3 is TGTGCCAGCAGTTTCGTAGCGGGGGTAGCCTACAATGAGCGGTTCTTC.

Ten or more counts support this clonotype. CDR3 coding DNA: TGCAGCGTTGAAGCCGGGACGCCCGACGGAAACACCATATATTTT. Residues: CSVEAGTPDGNTIYF. The chain links TRBV29-1 to TRBJ1-3, with TRBD1 as a possible D gene (5 bases). The CDR3 length is 15 residues. V was pared by 1 base and J by 4 bases, with 14 bases between. CDR1 SQVTM and CDR2 ANQGSEA come from the germline V gene. The complete variable domain, with remaining parts taken from reference TRBV29-1 and TRBJ1-3, reads SAVISQKPSRDICQRGTSLTIQCQVDSQVTMMFWYRQQPGQSLTLIATANQGSEATYESGFVIDKFPISRPNLTFSTLTVSNMSPEDSSIYLCSVEAGTPDGNTIYFGEGSWLTVV.

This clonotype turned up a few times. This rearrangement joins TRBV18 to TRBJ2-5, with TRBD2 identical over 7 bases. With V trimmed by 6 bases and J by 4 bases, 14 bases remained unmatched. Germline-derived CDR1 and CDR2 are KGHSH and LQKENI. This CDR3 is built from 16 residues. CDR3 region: CASSPGFGRQGETQYF. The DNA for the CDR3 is TGTGCCAGCTCCCCAGGCTTCGGGAGGCAAGGAGAGACCCAGTACTTC. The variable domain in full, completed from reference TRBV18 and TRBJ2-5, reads NAGVMQNPRHLVRRRGQEARLRCSPMKGHSHVYWYRQLPEEGLKFMVYLQKENIIDESGMPKERFSAEFPKEGPSILRIQQVVRGDSAAYFCASSPGFGRQGETQYFGPGTRLLVL.

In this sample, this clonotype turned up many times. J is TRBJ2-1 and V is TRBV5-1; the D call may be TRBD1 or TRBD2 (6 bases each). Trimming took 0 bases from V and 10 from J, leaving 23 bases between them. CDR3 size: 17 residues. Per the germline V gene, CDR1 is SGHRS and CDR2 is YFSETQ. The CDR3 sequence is CASSLAVGGPLQEEQFF. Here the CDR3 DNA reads TGCGCCAGCAGCTTGGCCGTTGGGGGGCCCTTACAGGAGGAGCAGTTCTTC.

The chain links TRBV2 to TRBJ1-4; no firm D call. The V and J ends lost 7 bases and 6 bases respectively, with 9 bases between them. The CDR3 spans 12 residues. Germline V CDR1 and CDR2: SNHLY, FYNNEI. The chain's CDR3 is CASTTDYEKLFF. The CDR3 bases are TGTGCCAGCACGACGGACTATGAAAAACTGTTTTTT.

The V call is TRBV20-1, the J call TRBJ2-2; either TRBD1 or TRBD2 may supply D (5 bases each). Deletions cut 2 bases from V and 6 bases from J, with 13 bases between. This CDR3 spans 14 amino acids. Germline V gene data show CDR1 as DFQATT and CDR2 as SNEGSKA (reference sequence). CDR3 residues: CSARLRDVPGELFF. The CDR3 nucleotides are TGCAGTGCTAGACTCCGGGACGTACCCGGGGAGCTGTTTTTT.

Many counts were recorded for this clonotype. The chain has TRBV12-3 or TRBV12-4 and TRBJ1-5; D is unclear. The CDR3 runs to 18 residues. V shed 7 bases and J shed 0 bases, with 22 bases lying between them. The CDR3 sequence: CASNLGTGHKDSNQPQHF. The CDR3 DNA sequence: TGTGCCAGCAACCTTGGAACGGGCCACAAGGATAGCAATCAGCCCCAGCATTTT.

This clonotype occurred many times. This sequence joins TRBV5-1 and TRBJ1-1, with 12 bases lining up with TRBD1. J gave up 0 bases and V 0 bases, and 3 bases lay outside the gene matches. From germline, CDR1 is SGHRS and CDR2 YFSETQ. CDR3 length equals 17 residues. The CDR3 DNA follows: TGCGCCAGCAGCTTGGGGGACAGGGGGCCCTTGAACACTGAAGCTTTCTTT. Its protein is CASSLGDRGPLNTEAFF.

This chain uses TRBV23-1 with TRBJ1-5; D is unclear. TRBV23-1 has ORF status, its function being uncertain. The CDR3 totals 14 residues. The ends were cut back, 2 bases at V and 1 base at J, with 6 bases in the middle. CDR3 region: CASSQRRSNQPQHF. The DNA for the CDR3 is TGCGCCAGCAGTCAACGTAGGAGCAATCAGCCCCAGCATTTT.

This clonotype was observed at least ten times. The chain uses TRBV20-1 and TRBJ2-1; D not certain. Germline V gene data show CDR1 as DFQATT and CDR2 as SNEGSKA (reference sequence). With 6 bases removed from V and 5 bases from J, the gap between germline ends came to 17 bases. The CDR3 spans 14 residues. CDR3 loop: CSAIRPLRNNEQFF. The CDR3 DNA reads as TGCAGTGCAATCCGGCCCCTTCGAAACAATGAGCAGTTCTTC.

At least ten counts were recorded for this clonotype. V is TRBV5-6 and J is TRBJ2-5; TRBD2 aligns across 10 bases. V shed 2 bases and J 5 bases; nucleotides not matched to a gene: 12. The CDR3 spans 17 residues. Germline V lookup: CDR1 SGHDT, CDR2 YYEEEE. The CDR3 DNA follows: TGTGCCAGCAGCTTCTTTAGTAGCGGGGGGCCTGAGGAGACCCAGTACTTC. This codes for CASSFFSSGGPEETQYF.

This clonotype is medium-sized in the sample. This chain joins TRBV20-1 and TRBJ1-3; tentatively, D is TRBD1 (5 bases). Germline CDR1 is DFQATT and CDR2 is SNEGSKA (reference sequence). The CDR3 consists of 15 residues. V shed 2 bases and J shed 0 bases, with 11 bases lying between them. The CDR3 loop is CSARRFDSSGNTIYF. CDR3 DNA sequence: TGCAGTGCTAGACGGTTTGACAGCTCTGGAAACACCATATATTTT.

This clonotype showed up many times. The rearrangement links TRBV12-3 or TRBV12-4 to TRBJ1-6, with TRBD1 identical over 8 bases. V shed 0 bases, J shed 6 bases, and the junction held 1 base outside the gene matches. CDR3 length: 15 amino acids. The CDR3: CASSLADRGNSPLHF. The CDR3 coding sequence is TGTGCCAGCAGTTTAGCCGACAGGGGTAATTCACCCCTCCACTTT.

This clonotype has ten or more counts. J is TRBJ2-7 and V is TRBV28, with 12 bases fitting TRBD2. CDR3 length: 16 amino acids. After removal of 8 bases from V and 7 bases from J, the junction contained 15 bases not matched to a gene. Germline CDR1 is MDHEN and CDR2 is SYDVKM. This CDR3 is CASSFTGLAGPREQYF. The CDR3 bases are TGTGCCAGCTCATTTACGGGACTAGCGGGCCCACGGGAGCAGTACTTC.

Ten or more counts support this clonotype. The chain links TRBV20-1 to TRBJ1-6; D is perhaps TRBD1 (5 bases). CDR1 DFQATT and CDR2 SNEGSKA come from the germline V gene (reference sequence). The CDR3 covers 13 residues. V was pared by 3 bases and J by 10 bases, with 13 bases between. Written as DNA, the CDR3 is TGCAGTGCTAGGGGAGGGGTAGGATCACCCCTCCACTTT. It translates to CSARGGVGSPLHF.

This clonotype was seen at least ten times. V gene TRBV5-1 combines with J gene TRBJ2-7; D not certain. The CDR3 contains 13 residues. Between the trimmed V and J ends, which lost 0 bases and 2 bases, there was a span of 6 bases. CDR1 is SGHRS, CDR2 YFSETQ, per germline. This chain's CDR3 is CASSLAGPYEQYF. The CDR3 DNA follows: TGCGCCAGCAGCTTGGCCGGTCCCTACGAGCAGTACTTC.

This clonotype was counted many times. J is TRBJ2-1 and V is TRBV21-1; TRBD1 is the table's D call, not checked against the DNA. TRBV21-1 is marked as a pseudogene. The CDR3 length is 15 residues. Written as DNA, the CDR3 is TGTGCCAGCAGCTATCCCCAGGGGCAGGACAATGAGCAGTTCTTC. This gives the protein CASSYPQGQDNEQFF.

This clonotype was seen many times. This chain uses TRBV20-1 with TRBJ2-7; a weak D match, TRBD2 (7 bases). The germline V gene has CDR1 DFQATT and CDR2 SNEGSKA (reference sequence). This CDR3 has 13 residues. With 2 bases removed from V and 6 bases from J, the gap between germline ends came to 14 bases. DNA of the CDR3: TGCAGTGCTAGAATGGGGGGAGGGGGCGAGCAGTACTTC. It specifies CSARMGGGGEQYF.